These T cell receptor beta chains were read from a single sample in a study of T-cell reconstitution after alpha-beta-depleted transplantation in children. TCRdb redid the calling of the PCR reads with MiXCR, one entry per CDR3 protein. The sample has approximately 400,000 distinct CDR3 sequences; 15% to 20% are singletons. Sample: PBMCs, mostly from graft donor cells, taken 360 days after TCRalphabeta/CD19-depleted stem cell transplant. The receptor source for this set is a boy in the first two years of life who had a stem cell transplant for Wiskott-Aldrich syndrome, so the T cells may come from the graft donor. The CDR3 runs from the conserved cysteine through the conserved F or W. Fields, in order: D gene, J gene, clone size, V gene, CDR3 protein, CDR3 DNA. A D gene is named only where the DNA matches it firmly. Size is stated for part of the rows, as once, few or many counts, or as a class when the clone is expanded.

>-|TRBJ2-7|few|TRBV4-3
CASSQDPGNYEQYF
TGCGCCAGCAGCCAAGATCCGGGAAACTACGAGCAGTACTTC
>-|TRBJ2-7|-|TRBV20-1
CSARDRKGGGLYF
TGCAGTGCTAGAGATCGGAAGGGAGGAGGTCTGTACTTC
>-|TRBJ2-2|few|TRBV29-1
CSAIGFGELFF
TGCAGCGCGATAGGGTTCGGGGAGCTGTTTTTT
>-|TRBJ2-3|-|TRBV24-1
CATSETTTDTQYF
TGTGCCACCAGTGAGACTACCACAGATACGCAGTATTTT
>TRBD2|TRBJ2-7|once|TRBV20-1
CSAMTSGNKYEQYF
TGCAGTGCTATGACTAGCGGGAACAAATACGAGCAGTACTTC
>TRBD2|TRBJ2-3|-|TRBV9
CASGSGTSVTDTQYF
TGTGCCAGCGGGTCCGGGACTAGCGTCACAGATACGCAGTATTTT
>-|TRBJ2-7|-|TRBV4-1
CASSLGWYNSYEQYF
TGCGCCAGCAGCCTGGGTTGGTACAACTCCTACGAGCAGTACTTC
>TRBD2|TRBJ2-5|few|TRBV7-2
CASSWTSGSQETQYF
TGTGCCAGCAGCTGGACTAGCGGGAGCCAAGAGACCCAGTACTTC
>TRBD2|TRBJ2-1|-|TRBV6-1
CASKTLGGGPDEQFF
TGTGCCAGCAAGACGCTTGGGGGAGGGCCCGATGAGCAGTTCTTC
>-|TRBJ1-2|-|TRBV4-3
CASSQGTGESYGYTF
TGCGCCAGCAGCCAAGGAACAGGAGAATCATATGGCTACACCTTC
>TRBD1|TRBJ1-4|-|TRBV10-3
CAISEWGQRYPTNEKLFF
TGTGCCATCAGTGAGTGGGGACAGCGATACCCAACTAATGAAAAACTGTTTTTT
>-|TRBJ2-7|-|TRBV7-6
CASSTYSSYEQYF
TGTGCCAGCAGCACGTACAGCTCCTACGAGCAGTACTTC
>-|TRBJ1-4|few|TRBV10-3
CAISESTSGEKLFF
TGTGCCATCAGTGAGTCGACTTCGGGAGAAAAACTGTTTTTT
>TRBD1|TRBJ2-2|few|TRBV20-1
CSAKDRARDGELFF
TGCAGTGCCAAGGACAGGGCAAGGGACGGGGAGCTGTTTTTT
>TRBD1|TRBJ2-7|-|TRBV4-3
CASSQGRDSSYEQYF
TGCGCCAGCAGCCAAGGCAGGGACAGCTCCTACGAGCAGTACTTC
>TRBD1|TRBJ2-3|-|TRBV24-1
CATRPGQGSDTQYF
TGTGCCACCAGACCGGGACAGGGTTCAGATACGCAGTATTTT
>TRBD2|TRBJ2-7|-|TRBV20-1
CSAAAGDYEQYF
TGCAGTGCTGCAGCGGGAGACTACGAGCAGTACTTC
>-|TRBJ2-1|many|TRBV4-3
CATSGLANNEQFF
TGCGCCACCAGCGGGCTAGCGAACAATGAGCAGTTCTTC
>-|TRBJ2-6|few|TRBV10-3
CAIARRTVSGANVLTF
TGTGCCATCGCACGGAGGACGGTCTCTGGGGCCAACGTCCTGACTTTC
>-|TRBJ2-5|few|TRBV6-2/TRBV6-3
CASRLGRRETQYF
TGTGCCAGCCGCCTAGGGAGGAGAGAGACCCAGTACTTC
>-|TRBJ2-1|many|TRBV12-3/TRBV12-4
CASSPARTIEQFF
TGTGCCAGCAGCCCAGCTAGGACAATAGAGCAGTTCTTC
>-|TRBJ2-2|few|TRBV12-3/TRBV12-4
CASSQHPRNTGELFF
TGTGCCAGCAGCCAACACCCCAGAAACACCGGGGAGCTGTTTTTT
>TRBD1|TRBJ1-1|-|TRBV24-1
CATRTGLNTEAFF
TGTGCCACCCGGACAGGGTTGAACACTGAAGCTTTCTTT
>TRBD2|TRBJ2-7|few|TRBV7-2
CASSSTSGNYEQYF
TGTGCCAGCAGCTCGACTAGCGGGAACTACGAGCAGTACTTC
>TRBD1|TRBJ1-5|-|TRBV7-8
CASSSTGVLSNQPQHF
TGTGCCAGCAGCTCGACAGGGGTTCTTAGCAATCAGCCCCAGCATTTT
>-|TRBJ2-7|-|TRBV15
CATSRGNTGNEQYF
TGTGCCACCAGCAGAGGGAATACGGGGAACGAGCAGTACTTC
>TRBD1|TRBJ2-7|-|TRBV27
CARTRDRVSYEQYF
TGTGCCAGGACCCGGGACAGGGTCTCCTACGAGCAGTACTTC
>-|TRBJ2-2|few|TRBV29-1
CSVEGGLPTGELFF
TGCAGCGTTGAAGGGGGGCTACCAACCGGGGAGCTGTTTTTT
>TRBD1|TRBJ2-7|few|TRBV5-1
CASSGSGTGRSGPYEQYF
TGCGCCAGCAGCGGGTCGGGGACAGGCCGGTCGGGTCCTTACGAGCAGTACTTC
>-|TRBJ1-1|-|TRBV24-1
CATSGLNTEAFF
TGTGCCACCAGTGGGCTGAACACTGAAGCTTTCTTT
>TRBD2|TRBJ2-1|-|TRBV10-3
CAMDRGLAGEGEQFF
TGTGCCATGGATCGGGGACTAGCGGGAGAGGGTGAGCAGTTCTTC
>TRBD1|TRBJ2-1|few|TRBV11-3
CASSSRDRGGGNEQFF
TGTGCCAGCAGCTCCCGGGACAGGGGAGGAGGCAATGAGCAGTTCTTC
>-|TRBJ2-7|-|TRBV12-3/TRBV12-4
CASSYGTRGAEQYF
TGTGCCAGCAGTTACGGGACGCGAGGCGCCGAGCAGTACTTC
>-|TRBJ2-5|-|TRBV5-1
CASSSGTYRFLTQETQYF
TGCGCCAGCAGCTCCGGGACATACCGATTTCTGACCCAAGAGACCCAGTACTTC
>TRBD1|TRBJ1-2|many|TRBV10-3
CAMRTGANYGYTF
TGTGCCATGCGGACAGGAGCTAACTATGGCTACACCTTC
>-|TRBJ2-3|-|TRBV7-2
CASSLARGAGVQYF
TGTGCCAGCAGCTTAGCGCGGGGAGCGGGCGTGCAGTATTTT
>TRBD2|TRBJ2-5|-|TRBV29-1
CSVDGQAGVGETQYF
TGCAGCGTTGACGGACAAGCGGGAGTAGGTGAGACCCAGTACTTC
>TRBD1|TRBJ2-7|-|TRBV4-1
CASSRGTGRYEQYF
TGCGCCAGCAGCCGAGGGACAGGGAGGTACGAGCAGTACTTC
>-|TRBJ2-7|few|TRBV12-3/TRBV12-4
CASSPLWGYEQYF
TGTGCCAGCAGTCCCCTGTGGGGCTACGAGCAGTACTTC
>TRBD1|TRBJ1-5|-|TRBV7-2
CASSSRQGSNQPQHF
TGTGCCAGCAGCTCCCGACAGGGTAGCAATCAGCCCCAGCATTTT
>-|TRBJ2-5|-|TRBV12-3/TRBV12-4
CASSPGPGETQYF
TGTGCCAGCAGTCCAGGTCCCGGGGAGACCCAGTACTTC
>TRBD2|TRBJ2-1|-|TRBV20-1
CSAIPSSGTYNEQFF
TGCAGTGCTATCCCCTCTAGCGGAACCTACAATGAGCAGTTCTTC
>TRBD1|TRBJ2-7|few|TRBV20-1
CSASPGTGGQYF
TGCAGTGCTAGTCCCGGGACAGGGGGGCAGTACTTC
>-|TRBJ2-3|few|TRBV4-1
CASSQFQGDTQYF
TGCGCCAGCAGCCAATTCCAAGGAGATACGCAGTATTTT
>-|TRBJ2-1|-|TRBV7-2
CASSLSAIYNEQFF
TGTGCCAGCAGCTTAAGTGCAATCTACAATGAGCAGTTCTTC
>-|TRBJ2-7|-|TRBV12-3/TRBV12-4
CASRPPFSYEQYF
TGTGCCAGCAGACCCCCCTTCTCCTACGAGCAGTACTTC
>TRBD1|TRBJ2-1|many|TRBV6-1
CASRRQGYNEQFF
TGTGCCAGCAGGAGACAGGGCTACAATGAGCAGTTCTTC
>TRBD1|TRBJ2-3|few|TRBV7-2
CASSLGRQGSTDTQYF
TGTGCCAGCAGCTTGGGTCGACAGGGGAGCACAGATACGCAGTATTTT
>-|TRBJ2-5|few|TRBV11-1
CASSLISGKQETQYF
TGTGCCAGCAGCTTAATTTCGGGGAAACAAGAGACCCAGTACTTC
>-|TRBJ2-7|-|TRBV18
CASSQMPYEQYF
TGTGCCAGCTCACAGATGCCCTACGAGCAGTACTTC
>TRBD2|TRBJ2-1|many|TRBV24-1
CATSDLIQGTSGRARHEQFF
TGTGCCACCAGTGATTTGATCCAAGGGACTAGCGGGAGGGCTAGGCATGAGCAGTTCTTC
>TRBD2|TRBJ2-2|-|TRBV12-3/TRBV12-4
CASSLGLSGDNTGELFF
TGTGCCAGCAGTTTGGGGCTTAGCGGGGATAACACCGGGGAGCTGTTTTTT
>TRBD1|TRBJ2-1|many|TRBV24-1
CATSDLQGTGAYNEQFF
TGTGCCACCAGTGATTTACAGGGTACAGGGGCCTACAATGAGCAGTTCTTC
>-|TRBJ2-7|-|TRBV7-2
CASSLERLQYF
TGTGCCAGCAGCTTAGAGAGACTACAGTACTTC